This T cell receptor beta chain was sequenced during a study of T cells after yellow fever vaccination. General observations from the study: A small proportion of clonotypes was detected in both the CD4 and CD8 compartments. Abundant clonotypes from the bulk population could get into FACS-sorted repertoires as contaminants.

This clonotype came up a few times. What it recognizes is unknown. The germline V gene has CDR1 MNHNS and CDR2 SASEGT. V lost 6 bases and J lost 0; bases outside the gene matches: 5. The CDR3 extends over 15 amino acids. TCRdb reanalysed the 5' RACE reads using MiXCR and keeps one entry per CDR3 protein. Of around 600,000 distinct CDR3 sequences listed, roughly an eighth are singletons. Sequencing was performed on PBMCs, taken on the day of the yellow fever booster vaccination. This chain uses TRBV6-1 with TRBJ1-5, with TRBD1 matching 7 bases. This clonotype was sampled from a man aged 25 to 40 who received the YFV17D yellow fever vaccine. For the CDR3, the DNA is TGTGCCAGCAGACGGACAGGCTATAGCAATCAGCCCCAGCATTTT. This codes for CASRRTGYSNQPQHF.